The table lists the clone carrying this T cell receptor (beta chain) with many counts. The antigen remains unidentified. This record belongs to a study of identical twins. Trimming at V came to 4 bases and at J to 7 bases, leaving 8 bases not matched to a gene. CDR1 SGHRS and CDR2 YFSETQ come from the germline V gene. This CDR3 has 15 amino acids. Notes on the study in general: Twin-shared out-of-frame alpha sequences were enriched for low generation probability. Twins' excess sharing was less marked for out-of-frame beta sequences.

A single record per CDR3 protein comes from TCRdb applying MiXCR to the 5' RACE reads. This sample has about 160,000 distinct CDR3 sequences, with around 3.5% found just once. The sample consisted of memory T cells sorted from blood. This receptor was taken from a man in his late teens or twenties in good health. V is TRBV5-1 and J is TRBJ2-1, with 10 bases aligning to TRBD2. As DNA, the CDR3 is TGCGCCAGCAGCGACGCTAGCGGGAGCCTGAATGAGCAGTTCTTC. It translates to CASSDASGSLNEQFF.